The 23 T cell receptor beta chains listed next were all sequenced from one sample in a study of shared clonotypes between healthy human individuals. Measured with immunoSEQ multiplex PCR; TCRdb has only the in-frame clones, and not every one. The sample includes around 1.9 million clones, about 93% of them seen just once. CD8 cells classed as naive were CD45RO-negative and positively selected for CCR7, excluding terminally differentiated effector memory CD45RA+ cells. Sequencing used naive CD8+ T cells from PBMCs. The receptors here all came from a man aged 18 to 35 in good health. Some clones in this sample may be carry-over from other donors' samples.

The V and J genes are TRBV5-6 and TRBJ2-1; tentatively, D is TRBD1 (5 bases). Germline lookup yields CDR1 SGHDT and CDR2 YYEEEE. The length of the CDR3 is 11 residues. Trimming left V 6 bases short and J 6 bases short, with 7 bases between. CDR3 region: CASTRGNEQFF. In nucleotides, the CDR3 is TGTGCCAGCACAAGGGGCAATGAGCAGTTCTTC.

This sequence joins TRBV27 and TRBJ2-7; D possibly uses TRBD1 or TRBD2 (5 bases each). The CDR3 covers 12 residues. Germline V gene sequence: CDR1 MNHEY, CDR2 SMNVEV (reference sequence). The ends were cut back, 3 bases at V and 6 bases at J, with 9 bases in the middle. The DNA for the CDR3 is TGTGCCAGCAGTTTTCTGGGGACCGAGCAGTACTTC. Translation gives CASSFLGTEQYF.

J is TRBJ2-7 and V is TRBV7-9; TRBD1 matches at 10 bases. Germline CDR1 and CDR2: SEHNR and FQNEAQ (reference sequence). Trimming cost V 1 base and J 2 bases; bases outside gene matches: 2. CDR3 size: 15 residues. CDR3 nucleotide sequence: TGTGCCAGCAGCTTAGTGACAGGGGGCACCTACGAGCAGTACTTC. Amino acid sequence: CASSLVTGGTYEQYF.

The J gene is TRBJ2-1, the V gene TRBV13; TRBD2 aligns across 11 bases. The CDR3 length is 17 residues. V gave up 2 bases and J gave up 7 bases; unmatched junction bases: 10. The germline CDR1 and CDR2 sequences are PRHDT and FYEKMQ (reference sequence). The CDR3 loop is CASSLKLVAGGWNEQFF. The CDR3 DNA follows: TGTGCCAGCAGCTTAAAATTAGTAGCGGGAGGGTGGAATGAGCAGTTCTTC.

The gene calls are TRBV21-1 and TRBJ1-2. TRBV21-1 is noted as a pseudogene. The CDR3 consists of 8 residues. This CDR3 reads CASSNQLF. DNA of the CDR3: TGTGCCAGCAGCAATCAACTCTTC.

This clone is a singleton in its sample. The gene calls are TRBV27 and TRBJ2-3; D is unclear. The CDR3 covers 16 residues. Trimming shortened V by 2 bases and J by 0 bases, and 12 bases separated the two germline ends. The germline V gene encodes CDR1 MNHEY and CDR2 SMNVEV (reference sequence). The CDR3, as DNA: TGTGCCAGCAGTTTAAATCCGGCGGCTAGCACAGATACGCAGTATTTT. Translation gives CASSLNPAASTDTQYF.

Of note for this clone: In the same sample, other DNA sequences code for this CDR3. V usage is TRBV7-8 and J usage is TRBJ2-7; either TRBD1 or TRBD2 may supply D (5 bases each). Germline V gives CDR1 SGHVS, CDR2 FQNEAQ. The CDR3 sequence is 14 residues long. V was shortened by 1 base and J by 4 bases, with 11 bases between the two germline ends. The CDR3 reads CASSLGPGSYEQYF. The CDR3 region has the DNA TGTGCCAGCAGCTTAGGTCCAGGGAGTTACGAGCAGTACTTC.

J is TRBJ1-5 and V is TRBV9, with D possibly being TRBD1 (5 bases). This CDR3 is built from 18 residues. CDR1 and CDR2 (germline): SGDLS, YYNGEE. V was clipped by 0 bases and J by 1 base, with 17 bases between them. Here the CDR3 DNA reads TGTGCCAGCAGCGTAGATAGGACTGGGGGGGGGAGCAATCAGCCCCAGCATTTT. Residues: CASSVDRTGGGSNQPQHF.

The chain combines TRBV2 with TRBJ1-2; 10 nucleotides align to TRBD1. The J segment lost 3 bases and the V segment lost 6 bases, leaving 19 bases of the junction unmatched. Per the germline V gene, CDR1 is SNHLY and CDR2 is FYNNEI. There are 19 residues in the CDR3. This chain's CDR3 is CASSHSMRDRGVSDYGYTF. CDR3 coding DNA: TGTGCCAGCAGCCACTCGATGCGGGACAGGGGAGTTTCGGACTATGGCTACACCTTC.

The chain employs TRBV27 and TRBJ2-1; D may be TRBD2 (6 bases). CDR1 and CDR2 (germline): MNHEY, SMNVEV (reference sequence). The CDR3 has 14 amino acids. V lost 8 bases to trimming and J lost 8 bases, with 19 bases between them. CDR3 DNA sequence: TGTGCCAGCTGGCGCTTAGCGGCCCCCGATGAGCAGTTCTTC. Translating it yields CASWRLAAPDEQFF.

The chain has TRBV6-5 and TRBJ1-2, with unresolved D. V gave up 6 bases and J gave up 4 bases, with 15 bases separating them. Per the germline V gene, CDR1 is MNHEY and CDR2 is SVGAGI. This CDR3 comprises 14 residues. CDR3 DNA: TGTGCCAGCAGCTCCGACTTACCGGGCTATGGCTACACCTTC. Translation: CASSSDLPGYGYTF.

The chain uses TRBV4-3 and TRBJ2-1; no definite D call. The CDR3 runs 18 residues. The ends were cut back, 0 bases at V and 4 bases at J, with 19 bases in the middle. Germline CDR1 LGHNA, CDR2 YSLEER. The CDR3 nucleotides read TGCGCCAGCAGCCAAGATCATCCCGCCAGATTGAAGTACAATGAGCAGTTCTTC. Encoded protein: CASSQDHPARLKYNEQFF.

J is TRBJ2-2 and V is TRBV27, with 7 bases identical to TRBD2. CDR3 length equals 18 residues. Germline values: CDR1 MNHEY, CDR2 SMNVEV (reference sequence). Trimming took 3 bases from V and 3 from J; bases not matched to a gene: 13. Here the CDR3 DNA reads TGTGCCAGCAGTTTCCTGCTAAATAGGGAGGGTGACACCGGGGAGCTGTTTTTT. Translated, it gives CASSFLLNREGDTGELFF.

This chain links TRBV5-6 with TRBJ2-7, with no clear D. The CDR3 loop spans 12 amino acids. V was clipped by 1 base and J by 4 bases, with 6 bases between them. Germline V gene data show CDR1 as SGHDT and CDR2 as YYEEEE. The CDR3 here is CASSLLEYEQYF. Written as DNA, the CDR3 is TGTGCCAGCAGCTTGCTAGAATACGAGCAGTACTTC.

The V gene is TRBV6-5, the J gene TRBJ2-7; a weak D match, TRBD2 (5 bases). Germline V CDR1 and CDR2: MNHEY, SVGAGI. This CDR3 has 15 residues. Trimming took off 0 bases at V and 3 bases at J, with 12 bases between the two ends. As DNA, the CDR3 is TGTGCCAGCAGTTACTCGGCAGAGAGCGGCTACGAGCAGTACTTC. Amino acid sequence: CASSYSAESGYEQYF.

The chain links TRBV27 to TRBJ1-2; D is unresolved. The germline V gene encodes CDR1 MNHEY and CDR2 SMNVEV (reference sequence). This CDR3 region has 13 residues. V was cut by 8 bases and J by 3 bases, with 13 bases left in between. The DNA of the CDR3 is TGTGCCAGCCGAAGTCGGGGAGACTATGGCTACACCTTC. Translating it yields CASRSRGDYGYTF.

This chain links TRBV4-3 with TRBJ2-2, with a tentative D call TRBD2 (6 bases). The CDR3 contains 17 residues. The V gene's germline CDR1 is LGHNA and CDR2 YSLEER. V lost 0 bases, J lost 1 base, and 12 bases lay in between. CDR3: CASSQEGWRENTGELFF. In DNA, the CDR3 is TGCGCCAGCAGCCAAGAAGGCTGGCGGGAGAACACCGGGGAGCTGTTTTTT.

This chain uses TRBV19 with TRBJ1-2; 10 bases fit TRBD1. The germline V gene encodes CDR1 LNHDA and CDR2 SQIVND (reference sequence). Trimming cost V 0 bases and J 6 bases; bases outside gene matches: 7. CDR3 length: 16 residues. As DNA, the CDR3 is TGTGCCAGTAGTATAGATGCCTACGGACAGGGGGATGGCTACACCTTC. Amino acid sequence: CASSIDAYGQGDGYTF. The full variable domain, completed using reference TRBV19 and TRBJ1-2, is DGGITQSPKYLFRKEGQNVTLSCEQNLNHDAMYWYRQDPGQGLRLIYYSQIVNDFQKGDIAEGYSVSREKKESFPLTVTSAQKNPTAFYLCASSIDAYGQGDGYTFGSGTRLTVV.

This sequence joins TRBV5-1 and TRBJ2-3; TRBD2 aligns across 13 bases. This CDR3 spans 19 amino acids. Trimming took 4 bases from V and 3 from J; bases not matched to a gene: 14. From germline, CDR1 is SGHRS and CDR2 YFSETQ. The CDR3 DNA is TGCGCCAGCAGCCCCAGACTAGCGGGAGGAGGAGGTGGGACAGATACGCAGTATTTT. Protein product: CASSPRLAGGGGGTDTQYF.

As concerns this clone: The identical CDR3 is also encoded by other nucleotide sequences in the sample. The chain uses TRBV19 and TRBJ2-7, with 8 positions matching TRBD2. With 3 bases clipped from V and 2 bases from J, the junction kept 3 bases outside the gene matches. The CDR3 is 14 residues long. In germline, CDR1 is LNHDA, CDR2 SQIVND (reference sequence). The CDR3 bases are TGTGCCAGTAGTATTACTAGCGGCGCCTACGAGCAGTACTTC. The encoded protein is CASSITSGAYEQYF.

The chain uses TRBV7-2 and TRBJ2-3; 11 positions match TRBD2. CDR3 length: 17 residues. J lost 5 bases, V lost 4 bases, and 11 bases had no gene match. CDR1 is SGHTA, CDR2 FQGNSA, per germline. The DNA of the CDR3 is TGTGCCAGCAGCTCCCCGGGACTAGCGGAGGATGAAGATACGCAGTATTTT. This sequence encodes CASSSPGLAEDEDTQYF.

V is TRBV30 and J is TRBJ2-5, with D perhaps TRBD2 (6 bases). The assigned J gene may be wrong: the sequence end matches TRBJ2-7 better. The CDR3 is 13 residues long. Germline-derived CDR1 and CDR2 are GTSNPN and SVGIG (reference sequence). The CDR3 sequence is CAWDHGSSYEQYF. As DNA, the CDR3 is TGTGCCTGGGACCACGGGAGCTCCTACGAGCAGTACTTC.

CDR3 DNA: TGTGCCAGCAGGGGGACAGCGGGGGCGCTTGGCACAGATACGCAGTATTTT. Translating gives CASRGTAGALGTDTQYF. The chain recombines TRBV27 with TRBJ2-3; possibly TRBD2 for D (8 bases). Trimming removed 6 bases at V and 1 base at J, with 20 bases between. The CDR3 totals 17 residues. In germline, CDR1 is MNHEY, CDR2 SMNVEV (reference sequence).